A selection of T cell receptor beta chains follows, all from one sample in a study of human T cells and chemical hapten exposure. One entry per CDR3 protein, called by TCRdb with MiXCR from the RACE reads. The data contain roughly 100,000 distinct CDR3 sequences, roughly a tenth of them singletons. The sample consisted of whole blood, taken in connection with sensitization to the hapten diphenylcyclopropenone (DPC). These receptors were taken from a middle-aged woman with alopecia areata. Some clones in this sample may be carry-over from other donors' samples. CDR3s include the opening cysteine and the closing phenylalanine or tryptophan. The order of the fields is J gene, V gene, CDR3 protein.

TRBJ2-1	TRBV19	CASKRTSGFYNEQFF
TRBJ1-2	TRBV18	CASSPNREDGYTF
TRBJ2-3	TRBV28	CASSPFAIGRSTDTQYF
TRBJ1-2	TRBV28	CASRGLARDYGYTF
TRBJ2-2	TRBV7-2	CASSSAGGVAGELFF
TRBJ2-1	TRBV10-3	CAITEGLASNEQFF
TRBJ1-1	TRBV3-1	CASSPNPRDTEAFF
TRBJ1-1	TRBV20-1	CSATGQANTEAFF
TRBJ2-2	TRBV14	CASSQAWRVNTGELFF
TRBJ2-1	TRBV20-1	CSAGTLADNEQFF
TRBJ2-5	TRBV28	CASSLLNNWKTQYF
TRBJ2-2	TRBV6-5	CASRRGGLNTGELFF
TRBJ2-7	TRBV5-4	CASSSGTDYSYEQYF
TRBJ1-5	TRBV20-1	CSARKQYNQPQHF
TRBJ2-5	TRBV29-1	CSVVSGTSGSRETQYF
TRBJ2-3	TRBV9	CASTSGGSLDTQYF
TRBJ2-5	TRBV4-3	CASSQEGWETQYF
TRBJ2-2	TRBV24-1	CATSDTSGRYTGELFF
TRBJ2-1	TRBV12-3/TRBV12-4	CASSQRTSGLYNEQFF
TRBJ1-2	TRBV27	CASSFHGGNYGYTF
TRBJ1-5	TRBV6-5	CASSYSIGPNQPQHF
TRBJ2-4	TRBV29-1	CSALQGAKNIQYF
TRBJ2-7	TRBV9	CASSDKLLADLSEQYF
TRBJ2-5	TRBV2	CATHPGRLQETQYF
TRBJ1-5	TRBV6-2/TRBV6-3	CASSWDGNQPQHF
TRBJ2-1	TRBV20-1	CSATFSGTGSGEQFF
TRBJ1-5	TRBV9	CASSVGQGINQPQHF